This TCR beta chain came from a study of OX40 agonist ivuxolimab in advanced cancers. Background on the study: Males comprised roughly four fifths of the group, whose mean age was about 60 years (range roughly 20 to 85).

The study, taken as a whole, reports: The study found among the lowest clonal expansion in partial responders at 0.1-3.0 mg/kg. On average, CD8+ T cells showed a greater number of expanded clones than CD4+.

Comments on this clone: Its specificity is unknown.

Germline V lookup: CDR1 KGHSH, CDR2 LQKENI. The V end lost 4 bases, the J end lost 4 bases, and 11 bases lay between the germline ends. CDR3 length: 14 amino acids. Libraries were prepared by immunoSEQ multiplex PCR; TCRdb keeps only in-frame clonotypes and omits some of them. The table has roughly 70,000 clones, 75% to 90% seen once; the top ten hold 9.5% to 12%. The sample was CD4+ or CD8+ T cells sorted from blood, taken in a trial of the OX40 agonist ivuxolimab. The V and J genes are TRBV18 and TRBJ2-1, with a possible D match to TRBD2 (6 bases). This receptor was taken from an adult with an advanced solid tumor such as melanoma, head and neck, liver or kidney cancer. For the CDR3, the DNA is TGTGCCAGCTCACTCGGCGGGGAGTACAATGAGCAGTTCTTC. The encoded protein is CASSLGGEYNEQFF.